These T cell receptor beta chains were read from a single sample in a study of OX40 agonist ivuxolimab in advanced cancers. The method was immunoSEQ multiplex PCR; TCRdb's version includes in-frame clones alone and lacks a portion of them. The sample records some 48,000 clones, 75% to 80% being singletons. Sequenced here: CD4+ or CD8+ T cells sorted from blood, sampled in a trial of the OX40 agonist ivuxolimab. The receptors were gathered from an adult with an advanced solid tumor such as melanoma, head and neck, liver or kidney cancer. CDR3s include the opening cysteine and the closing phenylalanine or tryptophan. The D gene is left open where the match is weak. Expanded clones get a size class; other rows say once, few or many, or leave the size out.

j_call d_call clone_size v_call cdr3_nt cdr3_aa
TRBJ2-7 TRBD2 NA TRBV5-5 TGTGCCAGCAGCTTGTCTCTCATGACTAGCGGGACGGTCCGCGAGCAGTACTTC CASSLSLMTSGTVREQYF
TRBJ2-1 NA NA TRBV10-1 TGCGCCAGCAGCCGAGAGGTCCAGGGGTGGACGAATGAGCAGTTCTTC CASSREVQGWTNEQFF
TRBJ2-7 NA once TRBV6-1 TGTGCCAGCAGTGGGGGGTCGGCGGGACGCCCCTACGAGCAGTACTTC CASSGGSAGRPYEQYF
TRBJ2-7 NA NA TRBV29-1 TGCAGCGTCCGACGGGACATTGGGGTTGGGGAGCAGTACTTC CSVRRDIGVGEQYF
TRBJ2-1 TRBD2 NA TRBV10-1 TGCGCCAGCAGTGTCCGGCCGGGACTAGCGGGATCCAATGAGCAGTTCTTC CASSVRPGLAGSNEQFF
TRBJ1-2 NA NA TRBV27 TGTGCCAGCAGTGAACACCACAGGGAAAGCGGCTACACCTTC CASSEHHRESGYTF
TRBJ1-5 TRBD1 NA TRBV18 TGTGCCAGCTCACCAGGGACAGGGGGCAATCAGCCCCAGCATTTT CASSPGTGGNQPQHF
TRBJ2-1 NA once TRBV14 TGTGCCAGCAGCCCCAACCCCGGTGAGCAGTTCTTC CASSPNPGEQFF
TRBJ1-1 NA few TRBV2 TGTGCCAGCAAAGGGGACTTCACTGAAGCTTTCTTT CASKGDFTEAFF
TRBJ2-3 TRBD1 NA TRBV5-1 TGCGCCAGCAGTTTCCGGGACAGGGGACGAGATACGCAGTATTTT CASSFRDRGRDTQYF
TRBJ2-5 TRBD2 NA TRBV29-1 TGCAGCTCCCTCGGGGGGAAAGAGACCCAGTACTTC CSSLGGKETQYF
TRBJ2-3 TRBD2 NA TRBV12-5 TGTGCTAGTGGTGCGTCCGGGACTACCATGCAGTATTTT CASGASGTTMQYF
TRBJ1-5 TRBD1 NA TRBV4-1 TGCGCCAGCAGCCAAGATGGGGACAGTCGACAGCCCCAGCATTTT CASSQDGDSRQPQHF
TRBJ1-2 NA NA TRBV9 TGTGCCAGCAGCGTAGACCTCGGGAACTATGGCTACACCTTC CASSVDLGNYGYTF
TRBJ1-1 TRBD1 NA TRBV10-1 TGCGCCAGCAGCTGGACAGGGATGAACACTGAAGCTTTCTTT CASSWTGMNTEAFF
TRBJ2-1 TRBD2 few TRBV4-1 TGCGCCAGCAGCCAAGTTGGTAGCGGGGGATACAATGAGCAGTTCTTC CASSQVGSGGYNEQFF
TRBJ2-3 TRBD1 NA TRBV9 TGTGCCAGCAGCGGAACAGGGGGCTCCTCGACAGATACGCAGTATTTT CASSGTGGSSTDTQYF
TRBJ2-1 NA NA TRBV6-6 TGTGCCAGCACCCCTCCAGAGACAGGCGACAATGAGCAGTTCTTC CASTPPETGDNEQFF
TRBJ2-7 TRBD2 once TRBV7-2 TGTGCCAGCAGCCAGGGACTAGCGGGAGGCTACGAGCAGTACTTC CASSQGLAGGYEQYF
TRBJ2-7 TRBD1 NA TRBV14 TGTGCCAGCAGTCGCCTTCCGGGACAGGGGGGATCCACCTACGAGCAGTACTTC CASSRLPGQGGSTYEQYF
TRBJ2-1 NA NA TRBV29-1 TGCAGCGTCACGAGACTTGATTACAATGAGCAGTTCTTC CSVTRLDYNEQFF
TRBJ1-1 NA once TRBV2 TGTGCCAGCAGTGAGGCCAAGACAGCGGACACTGAAGCTTTCTTT CASSEAKTADTEAFF
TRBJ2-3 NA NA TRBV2 TGTGCCAGCAGTGTCGAGACAGATACGCAGTATTTT CASSVETDTQYF
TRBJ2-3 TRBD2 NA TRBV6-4 TGTGCCAGCTGGGATGCGGGAGAGACAGATACGCAGTATTTT CASWDAGETDTQYF
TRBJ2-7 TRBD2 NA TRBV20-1 TGCAGTGCTAAACGGGAGGCCGAGCAGTACTTC CSAKREAEQYF
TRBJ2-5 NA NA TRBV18 TGTGCCAGCTCACCGTCTCCCGAAGAGACCCAGTACTTC CASSPSPEETQYF
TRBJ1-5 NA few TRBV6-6 TGTGCCAGCAGTTACGAAGTGGGTGGCAATCAGCCCCAGCATTTT CASSYEVGGNQPQHF
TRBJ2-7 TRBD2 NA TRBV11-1 TGTGCCAGCAGGGGGAAGCGGGAGGCCAACTACGAGCAGTACTTC CASRGKREANYEQYF
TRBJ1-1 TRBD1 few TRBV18 TGTGCCAGCTCAACAGGGGGCGGCACTGAAGCTTTCTTT CASSTGGGTEAFF
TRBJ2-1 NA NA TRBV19 TGTGCCAGTAGTCGGAGCCCGACGAGCTCCTACAATGAGCAGTTCTTC CASSRSPTSSYNEQFF
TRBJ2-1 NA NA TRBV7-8 TGTGCCAGCAGCTTAGTTGGGGCAGGTGGGGGGCAGTTCTTC CASSLVGAGGGQFF
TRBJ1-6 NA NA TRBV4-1 TGCGCCAGCAGCCAAGATCAAGACACCAATAATTCACCCCTCCACTTT CASSQDQDTNNSPLHF
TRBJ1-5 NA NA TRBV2 TGTGCCAGCAGTGTATATGTTTCTGATCAGCCCCAGCATTTT CASSVYVSDQPQHF
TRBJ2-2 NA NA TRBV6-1 TGTGCCAGCAGATATCAGGAGAACACCGGGGAGCTGTTTTTT CASRYQENTGELFF
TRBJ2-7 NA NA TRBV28 TGTGCCACTCTGGACGGCTCCTACGAGCAGTACTTC CATLDGSYEQYF
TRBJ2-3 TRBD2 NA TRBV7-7 TGTGCCAGCAGCCACTCTAGCGGGAGAACAGATACGCAGTATTTT CASSHSSGRTDTQYF
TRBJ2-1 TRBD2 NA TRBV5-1 TGCGCCAGCAGCTTGGGCGTTTTAGCGGGAGAGGACGAGCAGTTCTTC CASSLGVLAGEDEQFF
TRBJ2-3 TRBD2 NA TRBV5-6 TGTGCCAGCAACCTGCTAGCGGGAGCCACAGATACGCAGTATTTT CASNLLAGATDTQYF
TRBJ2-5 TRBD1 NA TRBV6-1 TGTGCCAGCCGATGGGGGACAGGGGGTGGAGAGACCCAGTACTTC CASRWGTGGGETQYF
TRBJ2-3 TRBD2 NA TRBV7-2 TGTGCCAGCAGCCCTAGACTAGCTTACACAGATACGCAGTATTTT CASSPRLAYTDTQYF
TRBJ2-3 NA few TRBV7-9 TGTGCCAGCAGCCCGCTGTCAGATACGCAGTATTTT CASSPLSDTQYF
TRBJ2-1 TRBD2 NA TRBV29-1 TGCAGCGTTGAACCAGGGACTAGCGGGAGCGATGAGCAGTTCTTC CSVEPGTSGSDEQFF
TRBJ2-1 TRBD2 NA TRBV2 TGTGCCAGTATCCCGGGACTAGGACGGCAGGAGCAGTTCTTC CASIPGLGRQEQFF